The 2 T cell receptor beta chains presented below share a single source sample, sequenced in a study of beta chain features in type 1 diabetes. Findings and limits, study-wide: Among all four CD4+ subsets, Type 1 diabetes patients had TCRB CDR3s that were moderately but significantly shorter.

Expressed TCRB transcripts were sequenced, since all the RNA that had been isolated was reverse transcribed. Here immunoSEQ multiplex PCR was the method, and the copy in TCRdb shows in-frame clones only, minus some. The sample comprises 600,000 to 700,000 clones, roughly an eighth of which are singletons, and approximately 0.022% rests with the top ten. The antigens of these receptors remain unknown. Sample: naive CD4+ T cells from blood. All receptors derive from a young man with type 1 diabetes.

In its sample, this clone was seen a few times. The same CDR3 arises from other DNA sequences in this sample as well. The chain has TRBV18 and TRBJ1-1; D gene uncertain. Trimming removed 6 bases from V and 3 bases from J, with 5 bases in between. This CDR3 has 11 residues. The germline V gene encodes CDR1 KGHSH and CDR2 LQKENI. This CDR3 is CASSPDTEAFF. CDR3 coding DNA: TGTGCCAGCTCCCCCGACACTGAAGCTTTCTTT.

The J gene is TRBJ2-6, the V gene TRBV5-1; 11 positions match TRBD1. The CDR3 loop spans 17 amino acids. Trimming took 4 bases from V and 2 from J; bases not matched to a gene: 5. In germline, CDR1 is SGHRS, CDR2 YFSETQ. CDR3 sequence: CASSTGQGATGANVLTF. DNA of the CDR3: TGCGCCAGCAGCACAGGACAGGGGGCAACTGGGGCCAACGTCCTGACTTTC.